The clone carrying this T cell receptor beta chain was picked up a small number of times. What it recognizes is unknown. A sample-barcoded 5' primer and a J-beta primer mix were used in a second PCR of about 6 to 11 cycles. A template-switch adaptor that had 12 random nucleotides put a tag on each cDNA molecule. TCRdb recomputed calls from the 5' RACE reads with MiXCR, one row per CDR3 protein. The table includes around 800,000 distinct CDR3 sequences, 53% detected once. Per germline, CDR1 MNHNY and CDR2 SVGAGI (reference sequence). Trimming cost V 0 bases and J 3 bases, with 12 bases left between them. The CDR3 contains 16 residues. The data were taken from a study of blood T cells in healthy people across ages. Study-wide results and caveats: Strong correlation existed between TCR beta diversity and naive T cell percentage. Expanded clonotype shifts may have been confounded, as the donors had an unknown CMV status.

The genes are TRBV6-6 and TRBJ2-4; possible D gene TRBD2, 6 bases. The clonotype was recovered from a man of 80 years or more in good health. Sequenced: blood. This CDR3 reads CASSYSGGIGKNIQYF. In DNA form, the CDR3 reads TGTGCCAGCAGTTACTCCGGGGGTATAGGCAAAAACATTCAGTACTTC.